This T cell receptor (beta chain) was observed in a study of beta chain features in type 1 diabetes (dated by TCRdb to about 2018). Context from the whole study: No differences in mean age, gender distribution, total cell number or subset yield were found between patients and healthy donors. A total of roughly 100 million sorted cells were examined across all samples, and the number of cells per subset was strongly correlated with RNA yield. In the study, recently diagnosed type 1 diabetes patients and matched healthy donors were compared on the TCRB repertoires of their sorted circulating CD4+ T cell subsets. Whereas all 30 or so donors provided naive and central memory subsets, regulatory and stem cell-like memory subsets were isolated from just 8 patients and roughly eight healthy donors. What the study reported, not specific to this receptor: Because the HLA sub-analyses included only small numbers of individuals, any influence of HLA type on TCRB rearrangement was left unresolved. Type 1 diabetes patients showed a moderate but significant shortening of TCRB CDR3 length in all four CD4+ subsets. Naive, central memory and regulatory TCRB repertoires appeared more similar among patients than among healthy donors. Sequencing cDNA rather than genomic DNA could over-represent highly expressing activated cells, although activation and CD3 levels did not differ between groups. At VDJ recombination sites, type 1 diabetes patients had fewer insertions and more deleted nucleotides, which implies abnormalities in thymic rearrangement. Shorter templates might be favored by PCR, yet because patient and control samples were amplified and corrected together, any such skew would affect both groups equally.

The entire isolated RNA was reverse transcribed using the High Capacity cDNA Reverse Transcription Kit, and thus expressed TCRB transcripts were sequenced. Deep immunoSEQ sequencing was applied to naive, central memory and regulatory T cell samples, giving an average of about 3.7 million total reads per sample. Sorted cells were lysed in RLT buffer and RNA was extracted with DNase-treated RNeasy Micro or Mini kits, depending on cell number. Each cell subset was processed on its own to prevent cross-contamination, while patient and healthy donor samples were processed together. Using the immunoSEQ multiplex PCR, TCRB sequences were amplified from cDNA into 87-bp fragments spanning the CDR3 region. Amplicons were sequenced on the Illumina HiSeq platform. The study's processing was this. Synthetic template baselines were used to correct PCR bias computationally, reads within Hamming distance 2 were collapsed together, and singletons that could not be merged were discarded. Reads were aligned against IMGT so that V, D and J genes, CDR3 length and insertions or deletions at six rearrangement sites could be assigned. Within each subset, clonotype counts were normalized to sorted cell number, and only after that were true diversity and Gini coefficients computed with the tcR R package. The overlap coefficient, calculated on TCRB nucleotide sequences, was used to quantify repertoire sharing. Out-of-frame TCRB sequences from naive cells were analyzed to stand in for the pre-selection repertoire. TCRdb's version of the immuneACCESS table is confined to in-frame rearrangements and falls short of the full clone set. An unresolved V gene accounts for under half of the shortfall where checked; the remainder is of unknown origin. V, J and clone size are taken as reported in that table, and D and trimming were inferred from the DNA itself. The sample table lists hundreds of thousands of clones, roughly an eighth of them with a count of one. Around 0.022% of the sample is held by the ten biggest clonotypes.

From each donor, a single peripheral blood sample of 95 to 150 mL on average was drawn into heparinised tubes. A BD FACSAria II and a panel including CD45RO, CCR7, CD25, CD127, CD95 and CD27 were used to sort naive, central memory, regulatory and stem cell-like memory CD4+ T cells. A purity above 98% was achieved for all sorted populations. PBMCs were isolated right away by Lymphoprep density gradient centrifugation and were stained directly, without culture. So that batch effects would be minimized, each experiment stained and sorted samples in pairs, pairing one healthy donor with one patient. This clone has a handful of counts. There is no known antigen for this receptor. No base-level quality is on record; no much larger clone is a single base apart. This clonotype was sampled from a man aged 18 to 29 with type 1 diabetes. Sequenced input: naive CD4+ T cells from blood. The cell subset or site label here, explained by the study, means: true naive CD4+ T cells.

The DNA sequence is as follows: TGTGCCAGCAGCTCCTTTCAGGGAACTAACTATGGCTACACCTTC. Its translation is CASSSFQGTNYGYTF. In this chain, TRBV7-9 is recombined with TRBJ1-2; the D gene is perhaps TRBD1, on 5 matching bases. CDR1 and CDR2 are drawn from the germline V gene (reference sequence): SEHNR, FQNEAQ. V and J lose 4 bases and 0 bases, and a span of 12 bases separates them. The cysteine opens and the phenylalanine closes a CDR3 of 15 amino acids. Only CDR3 DNA remains: 45 bases, in frame from the first base.